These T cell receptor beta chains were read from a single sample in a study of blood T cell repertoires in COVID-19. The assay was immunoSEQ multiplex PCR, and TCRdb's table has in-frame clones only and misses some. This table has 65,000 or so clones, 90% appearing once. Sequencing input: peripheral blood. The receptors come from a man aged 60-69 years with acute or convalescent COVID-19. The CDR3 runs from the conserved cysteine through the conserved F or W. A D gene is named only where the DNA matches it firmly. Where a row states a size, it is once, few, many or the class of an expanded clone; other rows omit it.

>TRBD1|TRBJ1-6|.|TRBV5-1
CASSLGRGTQGSPLHF
TGCGCCAGCAGCTTGGGTAGGGGGACACAGGGGTCACCCCTCCACTTT
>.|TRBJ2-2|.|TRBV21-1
CASSKALAGGRNGELFF
TGTGCCAGCAGCAAAGCCCTCGCGGGGGGGAGGAACGGGGAGCTGTTTTTT
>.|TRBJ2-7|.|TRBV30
CAWRAPGLHYEQYF
TGTGCCTGGAGAGCTCCGGGACTGCATTACGAGCAGTACTTC
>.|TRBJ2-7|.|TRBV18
CASSTSSVYEQYF
TGTGCCAGCTCTACATCGAGCGTATACGAGCAGTACTTC
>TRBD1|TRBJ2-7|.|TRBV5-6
CASSILTGPTRQYF
TGTGCCAGCAGTATACTGACAGGGCCTACGAGGCAGTACTTC
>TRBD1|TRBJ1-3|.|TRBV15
CATSPDRGLNGNTIYF
TGTGCCACCAGCCCAGACAGGGGGCTAAATGGAAACACCATATATTTT
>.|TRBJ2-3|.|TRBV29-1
CSVGAGGFTDTQYF
TGCAGCGTTGGGGCAGGGGGGTTCACAGATACGCAGTATTTT
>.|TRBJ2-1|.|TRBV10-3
CAISDIEGGAVEQFF
TGTGCCATCAGTGACATAGAAGGGGGGGCCGTTGAGCAGTTCTTC
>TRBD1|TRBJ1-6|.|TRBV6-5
CASSYKDRGNSPLHF
TGTGCCAGCAGTTACAAGGACAGGGGGAATTCACCCCTCCACTTT
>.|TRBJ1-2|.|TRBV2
CASSRGGSANYGYTF
TGTGCCAGCAGTCGGGGGGGCAGTGCGAACTATGGCTACACCTTC
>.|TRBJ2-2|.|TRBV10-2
CASSEPAGAWTGELFF
TGCGCCAGCAGCGAGCCGGCGGGGGCCTGGACCGGGGAGCTGTTTTTT
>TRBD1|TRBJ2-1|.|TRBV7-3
CASSLGDRVYNEQFF
TGTGCCAGCAGCTTAGGGGACAGGGTTTACAATGAGCAGTTCTTC
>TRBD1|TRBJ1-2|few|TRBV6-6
CASSLRAGGGGYTF
TGTGCCAGCAGCCTGCGGGCAGGGGGAGGAGGCTACACCTTC
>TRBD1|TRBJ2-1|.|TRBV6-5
CASSYIGQGFKNEQFF
TGTGCCAGCAGTTACATAGGACAGGGGTTTAAAAATGAGCAGTTCTTC
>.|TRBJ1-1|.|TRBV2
CASRVIRGSTEAFF
TGTGCCAGCAGGGTTATACGGGGGAGCACTGAAGCTTTCTTT
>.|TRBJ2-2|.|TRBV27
CASRRTDIGELFF
TGTGCCAGCAGGAGGACAGACATCGGGGAGCTGTTTTTT
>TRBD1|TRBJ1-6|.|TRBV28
CASSWEQGPNSPLHF
TGTGCCAGCAGTTGGGAACAGGGGCCTAATTCACCCCTCCACTTT
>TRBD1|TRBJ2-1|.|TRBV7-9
CASSRGTGFSSYNEQFF
TGTGCCAGCAGCCGAGGGACAGGCTTCAGCTCCTACAATGAGCAGTTCTTC
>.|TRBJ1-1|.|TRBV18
CASSPSGGAETEAFF
TGTGCCAGCTCACCATCGGGGGGCGCGGAAACTGAAGCTTTCTTT
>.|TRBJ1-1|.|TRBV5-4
CASSLEGGRAEAFF
TGTGCCAGCAGCTTGGAGGGAGGGCGCGCTGAAGCTTTCTTT
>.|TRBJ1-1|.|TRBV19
CASSIGAQMSTEAFF
TGTGCCAGTAGTATAGGGGCCCAGATGAGTACTGAAGCTTTCTTT
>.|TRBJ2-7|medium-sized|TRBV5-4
CASSLEWSDEQYF
TGTGCCAGCAGCTTGGAATGGTCGGACGAGCAGTACTTC
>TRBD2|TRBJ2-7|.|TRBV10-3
CAISESGRGDLGEQYF
TGTGCCATCAGTGAGTCGGGTCGGGGGGATTTGGGCGAGCAGTACTTC
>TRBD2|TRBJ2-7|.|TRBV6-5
CATTGGLLGYEQYF
TGTGCCACAACGGGAGGTCTTCTAGGATACGAGCAGTACTTC
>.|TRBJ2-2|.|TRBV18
CASSPSLRGRYRTGELFF
TGTGCCAGCTCACCGTCCTTAAGGGGCAGATATCGGACCGGGGAGCTGTTTTTT
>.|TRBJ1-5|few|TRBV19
CATADSDQPQHF
TGTGCCACCGCGGACAGCGATCAGCCCCAGCATTTT
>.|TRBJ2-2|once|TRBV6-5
CASRTVNTGELFF
TGTGCCAGCAGGACAGTGAACACCGGGGAGCTGTTTTTT
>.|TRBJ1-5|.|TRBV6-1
CASSDRDSNQPQHF
TGTGCCAGCAGTGACAGGGATAGCAATCAGCCCCAGCATTTT
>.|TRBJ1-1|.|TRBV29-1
CSVVLAPGTEAFF
TGCAGCGTTGTTCTCGCGCCGGGCACTGAAGCTTTCTTT
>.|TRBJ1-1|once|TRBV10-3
CAIRAEQRTEAFF
TGTGCCATCAGGGCTGAACAGAGAACTGAAGCTTTCTTT
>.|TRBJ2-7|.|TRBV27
CASRAGPLITYEQYF
TGTGCCAGCAGGGCGGGACCCCTGATTACCTACGAGCAGTACTTC
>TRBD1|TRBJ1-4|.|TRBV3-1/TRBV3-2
CASSQRSGGGATNEKLFF
TGTGCCAGCAGCCAACGTTCAGGGGGCGGTGCAACTAATGAAAAACTGTTTTTT
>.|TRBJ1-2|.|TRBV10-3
CAIRGGYYGYTF
TGTGCCATCAGGGGGGGGTACTATGGCTACACCTTC
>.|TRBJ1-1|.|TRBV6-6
CASSYSSGFTEAFF
TGTGCCAGCAGTTACTCTTCCGGGTTCACTGAAGCTTTCTTT
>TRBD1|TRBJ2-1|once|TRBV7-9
CASSHGQGLDNEQFF
TGTGCCAGCAGCCACGGACAGGGGCTGGACAATGAGCAGTTCTTC
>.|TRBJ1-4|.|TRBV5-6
CASSLGTFETGEKLFF
TGTGCCAGCAGCTTGGGGACATTTGAGACGGGTGAAAAACTGTTTTTT
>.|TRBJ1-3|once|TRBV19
CASSTDSPGSGNTIYF
TGTGCCAGTAGTACTGACAGCCCGGGCTCTGGAAACACCATATATTTT
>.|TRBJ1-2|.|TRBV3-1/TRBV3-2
CASSRDGYGYTF
TGTGCCAGCAGCCGAGACGGCTATGGCTACACCTTC
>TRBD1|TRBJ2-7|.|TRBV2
CASVPPGQPFYEQYF
TGTGCCAGCGTACCCCCGGGACAGCCTTTCTACGAGCAGTACTTC
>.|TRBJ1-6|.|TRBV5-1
CASSLAPGSGNSPLHF
TGCGCCAGCAGCTTGGCCCCTGGGTCAGGAAATTCACCCCTCCACTTT
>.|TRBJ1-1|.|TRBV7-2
CASSSSNGAMNTEAFF
TGTGCCAGCAGCTCTTCAAATGGGGCTATGAACACTGAAGCTTTCTTT
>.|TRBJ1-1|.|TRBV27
CASSLSGGKNTEAFF
TGTGCCAGCAGTTTGAGCGGCGGAAAGAACACTGAAGCTTTCTTT
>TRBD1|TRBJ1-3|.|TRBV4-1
CASSLQGETSGNTIYF
TGCGCCAGCAGCCTCCAGGGGGAGACCTCTGGAAACACCATATATTTT
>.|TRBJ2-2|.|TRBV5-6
CASSLGQGLPGELFF
TGTGCCAGCAGCCTTGGACAGGGACTACCCGGGGAGCTGTTTTTT